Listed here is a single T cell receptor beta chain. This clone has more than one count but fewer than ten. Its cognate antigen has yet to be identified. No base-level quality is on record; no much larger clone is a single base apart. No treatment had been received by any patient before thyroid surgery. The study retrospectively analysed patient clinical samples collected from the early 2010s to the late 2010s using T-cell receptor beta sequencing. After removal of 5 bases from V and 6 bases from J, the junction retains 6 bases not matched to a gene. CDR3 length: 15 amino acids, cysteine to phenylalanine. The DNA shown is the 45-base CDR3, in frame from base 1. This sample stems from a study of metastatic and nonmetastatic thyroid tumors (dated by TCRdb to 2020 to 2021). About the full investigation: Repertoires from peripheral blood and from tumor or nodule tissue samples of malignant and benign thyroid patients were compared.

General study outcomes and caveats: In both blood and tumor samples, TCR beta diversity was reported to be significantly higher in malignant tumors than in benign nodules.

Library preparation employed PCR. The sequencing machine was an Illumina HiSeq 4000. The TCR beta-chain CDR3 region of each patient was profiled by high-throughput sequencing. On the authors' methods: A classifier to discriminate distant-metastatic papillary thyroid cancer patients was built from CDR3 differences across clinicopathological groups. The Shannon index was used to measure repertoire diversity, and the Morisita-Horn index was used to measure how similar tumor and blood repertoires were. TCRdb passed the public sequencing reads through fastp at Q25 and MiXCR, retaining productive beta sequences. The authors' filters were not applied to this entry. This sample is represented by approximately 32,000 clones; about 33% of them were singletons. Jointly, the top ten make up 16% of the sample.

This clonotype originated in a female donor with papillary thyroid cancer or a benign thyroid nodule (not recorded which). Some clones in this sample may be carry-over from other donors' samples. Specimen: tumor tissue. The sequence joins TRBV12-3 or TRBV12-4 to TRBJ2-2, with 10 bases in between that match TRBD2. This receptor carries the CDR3 CASSEAGGPSGELFF. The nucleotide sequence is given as TGTGCCAGCAGTGAAGCGGGAGGGCCTTCCGGGGAGCTGTTTTTT.